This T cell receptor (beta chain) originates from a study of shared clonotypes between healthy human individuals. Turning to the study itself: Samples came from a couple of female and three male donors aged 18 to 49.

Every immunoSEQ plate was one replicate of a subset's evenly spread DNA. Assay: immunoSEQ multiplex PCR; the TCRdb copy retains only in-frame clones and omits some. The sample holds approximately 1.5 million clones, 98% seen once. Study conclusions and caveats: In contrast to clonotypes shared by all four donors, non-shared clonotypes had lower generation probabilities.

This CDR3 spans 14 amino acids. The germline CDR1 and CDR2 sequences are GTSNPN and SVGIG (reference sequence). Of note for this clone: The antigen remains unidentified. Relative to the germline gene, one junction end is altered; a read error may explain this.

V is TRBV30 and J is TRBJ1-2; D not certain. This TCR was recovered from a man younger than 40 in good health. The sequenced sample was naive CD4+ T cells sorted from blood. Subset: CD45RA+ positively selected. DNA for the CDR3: TGTGCCGGGAGGAAGCCCCGACTCAACTATGGCTACACCTTC. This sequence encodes CAGRKPRLNYGYTF.